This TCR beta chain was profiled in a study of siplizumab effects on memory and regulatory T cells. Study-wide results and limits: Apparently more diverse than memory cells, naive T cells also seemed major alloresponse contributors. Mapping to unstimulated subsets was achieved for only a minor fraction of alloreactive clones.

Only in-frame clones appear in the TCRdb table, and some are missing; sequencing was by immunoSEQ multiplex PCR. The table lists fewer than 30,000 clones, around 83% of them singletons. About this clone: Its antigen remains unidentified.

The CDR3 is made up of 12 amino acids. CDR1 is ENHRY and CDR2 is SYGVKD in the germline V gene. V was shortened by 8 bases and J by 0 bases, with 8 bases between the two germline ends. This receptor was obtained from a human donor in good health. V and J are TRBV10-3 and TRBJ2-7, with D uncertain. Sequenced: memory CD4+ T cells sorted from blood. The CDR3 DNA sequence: TGTGCCATCGGCTCAAGCTCCTACGAGCAGTACTTC. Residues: CAIGSSSYEQYF.